Reported below is one TCR beta chain. Primers for the PCR totalled 60 Vbeta and 13 Jbeta. Generated by immunoSEQ multiplex PCR, the TCRdb table keeps only in-frame clones and is missing some. Of more than 100,000 clones listed, about 77% were seen once; the top ten hold 10%. The sample originates from a study of cytomegalovirus exposure and HLA in healthy donors. Study-level information: Tens of millions of unique TCRs, all from HLA-typed donors, were included in an early release of the data.

The length of the CDR3 is 11 residues. CDR1 and CDR2 (germline): SGHNT, YYREEE (reference sequence). The sequence was collected from a woman aged 18-30 years in good health and CMV-seropositive. Sequences were obtained from PBMCs. The chain carries TRBV5-4 and TRBJ2-5; D remains unclear. The better agreement between TRBJ2-7 and the DNA end casts doubt on the J call. The chain's CDR3 is CASSLTDEQYF. In nucleotides, the CDR3 is TGTGCCAGCAGCTTGACAGACGAGCAGTACTTC.